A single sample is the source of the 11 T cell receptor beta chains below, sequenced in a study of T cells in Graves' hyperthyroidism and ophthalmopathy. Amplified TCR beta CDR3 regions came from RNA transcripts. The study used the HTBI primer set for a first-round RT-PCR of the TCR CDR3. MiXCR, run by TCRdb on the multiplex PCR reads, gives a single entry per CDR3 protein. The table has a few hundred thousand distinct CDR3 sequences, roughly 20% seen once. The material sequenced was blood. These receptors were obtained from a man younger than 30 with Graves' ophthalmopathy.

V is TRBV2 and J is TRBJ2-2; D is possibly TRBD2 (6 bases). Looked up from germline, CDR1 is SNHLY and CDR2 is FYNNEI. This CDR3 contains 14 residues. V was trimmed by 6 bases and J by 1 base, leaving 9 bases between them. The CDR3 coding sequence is TGTGCCAGCAGGCAGACTAGGAACACCGGGGAGCTGTTTTTT. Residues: CASRQTRNTGELFF.

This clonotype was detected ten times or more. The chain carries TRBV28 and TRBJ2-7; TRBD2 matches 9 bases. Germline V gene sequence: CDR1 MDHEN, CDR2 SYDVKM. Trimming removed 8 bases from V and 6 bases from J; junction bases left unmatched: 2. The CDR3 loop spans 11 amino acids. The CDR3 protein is CASATSGEQYF. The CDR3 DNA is TGTGCCAGCGCGACTAGCGGCGAGCAGTACTTC.

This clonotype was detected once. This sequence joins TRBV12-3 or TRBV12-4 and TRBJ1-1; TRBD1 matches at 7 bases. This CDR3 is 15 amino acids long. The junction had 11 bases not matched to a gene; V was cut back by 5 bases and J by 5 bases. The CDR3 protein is CASSPAGTAATEAFF. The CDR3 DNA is TGTGCCAGCAGTCCCGCCGGGACAGCTGCGACTGAAGCTTTCTTT.

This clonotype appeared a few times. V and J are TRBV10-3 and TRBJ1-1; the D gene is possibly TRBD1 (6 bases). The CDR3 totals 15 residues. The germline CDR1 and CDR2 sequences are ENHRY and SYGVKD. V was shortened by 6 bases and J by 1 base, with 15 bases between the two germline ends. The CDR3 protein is CAISAQGVPNTEAFF. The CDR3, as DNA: TGTGCCATCAGCGCACAGGGAGTTCCGAACACTGAAGCTTTCTTT.

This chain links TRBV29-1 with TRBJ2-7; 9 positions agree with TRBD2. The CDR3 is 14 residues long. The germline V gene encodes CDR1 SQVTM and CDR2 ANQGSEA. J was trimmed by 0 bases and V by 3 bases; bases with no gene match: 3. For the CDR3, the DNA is TGCAGCGTTGACCTAGCGGGGCCCTCCTACGAGCAGTACTTC. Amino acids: CSVDLAGPSYEQYF.

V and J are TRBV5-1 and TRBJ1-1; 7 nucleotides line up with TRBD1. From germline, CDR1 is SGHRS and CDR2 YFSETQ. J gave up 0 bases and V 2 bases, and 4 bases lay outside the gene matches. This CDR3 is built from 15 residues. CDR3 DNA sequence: TGCGCCAGCAGCTTCCAGACAGGGATGAACACTGAAGCTTTCTTT. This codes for CASSFQTGMNTEAFF.

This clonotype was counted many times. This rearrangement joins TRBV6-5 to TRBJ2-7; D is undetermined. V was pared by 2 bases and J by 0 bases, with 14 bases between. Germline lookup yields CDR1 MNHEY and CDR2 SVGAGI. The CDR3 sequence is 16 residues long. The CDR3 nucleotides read TGTGCCAGCAGTTACAGCGAGACGGAAAGCTCCTACGAGCAGTACTTC. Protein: CASSYSETESSYEQYF.

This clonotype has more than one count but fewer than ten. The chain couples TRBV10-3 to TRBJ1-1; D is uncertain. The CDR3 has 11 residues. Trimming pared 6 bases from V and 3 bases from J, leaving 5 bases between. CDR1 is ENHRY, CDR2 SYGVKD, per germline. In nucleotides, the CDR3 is TGTGCCATCAGGCAAGACACTGAAGCTTTCTTT. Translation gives CAIRQDTEAFF.

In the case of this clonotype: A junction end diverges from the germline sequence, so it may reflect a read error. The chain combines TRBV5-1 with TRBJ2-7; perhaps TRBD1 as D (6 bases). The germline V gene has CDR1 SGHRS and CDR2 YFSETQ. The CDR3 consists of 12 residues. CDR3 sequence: CANSSDSYEQYF. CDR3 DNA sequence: TGCGCCAACAGCTCGGACAGCTACGAGCAGTACTTC.

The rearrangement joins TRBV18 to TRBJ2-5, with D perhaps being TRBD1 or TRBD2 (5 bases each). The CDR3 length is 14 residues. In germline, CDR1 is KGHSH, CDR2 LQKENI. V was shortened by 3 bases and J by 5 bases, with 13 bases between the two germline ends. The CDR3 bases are TGTGCCAGCTCACCTCCGGGACCGTCGGAGACCCAGTACTTC. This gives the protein CASSPPGPSETQYF.

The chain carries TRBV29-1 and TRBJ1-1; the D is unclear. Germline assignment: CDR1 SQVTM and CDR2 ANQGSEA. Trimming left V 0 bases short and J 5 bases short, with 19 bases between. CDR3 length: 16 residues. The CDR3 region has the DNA TGCAGCGTTGAAGATCCCCGGGTGCGTCGGTGGACTGAAGCTTTCTTT. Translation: CSVEDPRVRRWTEAFF.